This passage covers 3 T cell receptor beta chains from one sample sequenced in a study of blood T cell repertoires in COVID-19 (dated by TCRdb to the early 2020s). Libraries were constructed by the immunoSEQ multiplex PCR assay. Entries here come from immuneACCESS through TCRdb and include only in-frame sequences with V and J called. Some clones fail to appear in such tables; in the studies checked, an unresolved V gene covers under half of the shortfall, and the cause of the remainder is unknown. This sample gives approximately 230,000 clones in total; about nine tenths of them show up just once. About 1.6% of the sample lies in the top ten. The sequenced material came from PBMCs or T cells enriched from blood (not recorded which). The source is a man aged 35-49 years who had recovered from COVID-19.

The genes are TRBV5-1 and TRBJ2-5; 14 bases map to TRBD2. Germline V gene sequence: CDR1 SGHRS, CDR2 YFSETQ. Unmatched junction bases numbered 9, after V lost 0 bases and J lost 5 bases. This CDR3 is built from 18 residues. The CDR3 is CASSLGGLAGGGEETQYF. CDR3 nucleotide sequence: TGCGCCAGCAGCTTGGGAGGACTAGCGGGAGGAGGGGAGGAGACCCAGTACTTC. Looking up the rest from reference TRBV5-1 and TRBJ2-5 gives the full variable domain: KAGVTQTPRYLIKTRGQQVTLSCSPISGHRSVSWYQQTPGQGLQFLFEYFSETQRNKGNFPGRFSGRQFSNSRSEMNVSTLELGDSALYLCASSLGGLAGGGEETQYFGPGTRLLVL.

This chain uses TRBV25-1 with TRBJ1-1, with 8 bases matching TRBD1. The CDR3 has 13 residues. V lost 8 bases, J lost 6 bases, and 8 bases stayed unmatched. Germline V gives CDR1 MGHDK, CDR2 SYGVNS. CDR3 residues: CASGRTGLPEAFF. The CDR3 coding sequence is TGTGCCAGCGGACGGACAGGGCTCCCTGAAGCTTTCTTT.

The rearrangement joins TRBV7-9 to TRBJ2-3, with 12 bases identical to TRBD2. The V and J ends lost 5 bases and 6 bases, in that order; junction bases with no gene match: 3. This CDR3 spans 14 amino acids. Germline CDR1 is SEHNR and CDR2 is FQNEAQ (reference sequence). CDR3 DNA: TGTGCCAGCAGCGTTGGACTAGCGGGGGATACGCAGTATTTT. It encodes CASSVGLAGDTQYF.